This T cell receptor beta chain was profiled in a study of T cell clonality in common variable immunodeficiency. Overall study findings and caveats: Fewer deletions and N-nucleotide insertions were reportedly seen in common variable immunodeficiency TCR beta sequences.

Patients and controls were mostly of Caucasian heritage. V was pared by 0 bases and J by 0 bases, with 0 bases of the junction left unmatched. CDR1 is SGHRS, CDR2 YFSETQ, per germline. This CDR3 is 14 amino acids long. Sequencing input was equivalent genomic DNA from CVID and controls. The protocol was immunoSEQ multiplex PCR, while the TCRdb copy is restricted to in-frame clones and leaves out a portion. The sample is made up of 57,000 or so clones, none counted only once. With regard to this clone: Antigen specificity is unknown. The read ends 3 residues before the CDR3 terminus; that terminus is restored from the germline J gene.

The source of this sequence is a person aged 18 to 70 in good health. J is TRBJ2-7 and V is TRBV5-1, with 7 nucleotides matching TRBD2. Sample: peripheral blood mononuclear cells. The DNA read from the CDR3 is TGCGCCAGCAGCTTGGCTAGCGGCTCCTACGAG. It specifies CASSLASGSYE. The complete CDR3 protein is CASSLASGSYEQYF.